A selection of T cell receptor beta chains follows, all from one sample in a study of blood T cells in healthy people across ages. TCRdb processed the 5' RACE reads anew with MiXCR; each CDR3 protein has one entry. The sample records 1.4 million to 1.5 million distinct CDR3 sequences, 42% being singletons. Sequencing was performed on blood. The source is a woman between 18 and 29 years old in good health. CDR3s leave out the opening cysteine and the closing phenylalanine or tryptophan.

j_call v_call cdr3_aa
TRBJ1-2 TRBV30 AWTANRSFGSQHFGGYT
TRBJ2-5 TRBV6-5 ASSQGHVSSQY
TRBJ1-2 TRBV27 ASSFGGGNYGYT
TRBJ2-1 TRBV6-1 ASRSRDGFSYNEQF
TRBJ2-1 TRBV6-6 ASSSGLAGGTYNEQF
TRBJ2-5 TRBV15 ATSPGAETQY
TRBJ2-7 TRBV11-2 ASSSAGGTSYEQY
TRBJ1-5 TRBV2 ASSEQGGSNQPQH
TRBJ2-7 TRBV6-5 ASSESGQGYEQY
TRBJ1-5 TRBV6-4 ASTPLGGSEPQH
TRBJ2-1 TRBV20-1 SARFSGTSGGNPSFNEQF
TRBJ2-5 TRBV5-1 ASSLRDTQETQY
TRBJ2-3 TRBV6-1 ASSGLGRTQY
TRBJ2-1 TRBV5-1 ASRTGTAYYNEQF
TRBJ1-5 TRBV27 ASSAGRRNQPQH
TRBJ2-1 TRBV5-1 ASSLAGSGGAYNEQF
TRBJ1-2 TRBV3-1 ASSLAGQGSADYGYT
TRBJ2-6 TRBV25-1 ASSGGTSRANVLT
TRBJ2-1 TRBV7-9 ASQNGRQSYNEQF
TRBJ2-7 TRBV7-9 ASSIVRGTSGHEQY
TRBJ1-2 TRBV27 ASKPLPGQGRGYT
TRBJ2-1 TRBV20-1 SANRRGDVPYNEQF
TRBJ1-1 TRBV6-6 ASWETEAF
TRBJ2-1 TRBV20-1 SASGLVGEQF
TRBJ2-3 TRBV7-2 ASSLAGHPSTDTQY
TRBJ2-3 TRBV18 ASSPGDSYSTDTQY
TRBJ1-2 TRBV4-1 ASSQELTDGRYGYT
TRBJ2-3 TRBV27 AGSLYHGTSGPDTQY
TRBJ1-6 TRBV4-1 ASSQVGPDNSPLH
TRBJ1-2 TRBV6-5 ASSPTTVLRGYT
TRBJ2-6 TRBV6-1 ASSEYGGSGANVLT
TRBJ2-2 TRBV5-1 ASSEGGGQNTGELF
TRBJ1-1 TRBV5-1 ASSGGLVPGAEAF
TRBJ1-1 TRBV12-3/TRBV12-4 ASSQGYTEAF
TRBJ2-4 TRBV20-1 SARGGAKNIQY
TRBJ2-1 TRBV7-2 ASSSGTLGALGEQF
TRBJ2-7 TRBV6-5 ASSYSTQREVPFYEQY
TRBJ2-3 TRBV11-2 ASSPRTSPPGDTQY
TRBJ2-6 TRBV2 ASSQRDSRPGANVLT
TRBJ1-2 TRBV11-2 ASSLGMEGAFYT
TRBJ2-7 TRBV7-2 ASSPPGLAYEQY
. TRBV5-1 ASSPQGLAGVYEQY